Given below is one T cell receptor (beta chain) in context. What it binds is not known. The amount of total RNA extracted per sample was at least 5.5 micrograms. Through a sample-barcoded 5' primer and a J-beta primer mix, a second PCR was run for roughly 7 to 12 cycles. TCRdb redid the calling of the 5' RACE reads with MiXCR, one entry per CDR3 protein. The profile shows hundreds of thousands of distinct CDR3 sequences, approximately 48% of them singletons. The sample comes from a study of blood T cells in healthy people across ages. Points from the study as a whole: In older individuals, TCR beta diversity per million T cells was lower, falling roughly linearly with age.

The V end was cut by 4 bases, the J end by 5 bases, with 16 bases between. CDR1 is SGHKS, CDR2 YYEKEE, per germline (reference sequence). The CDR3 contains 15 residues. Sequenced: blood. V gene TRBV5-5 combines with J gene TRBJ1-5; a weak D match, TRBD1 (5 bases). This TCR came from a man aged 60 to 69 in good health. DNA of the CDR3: TGTGCCAGCAGCCCTACTTGGGGGGGATATCAGCCCCAGCATTTT. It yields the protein CASSPTWGGYQPQHF.